This T cell receptor beta chain was recorded in a study of T-cell reconstitution after alpha-beta-depleted transplantation in children. This CDR3 contains 15 residues. V lost 3 bases and J lost 7, with 19 bases in between. The germline CDR1 and CDR2 sequences are DFQATT and SNEGSKA (reference sequence). The authors prepared the TCRbeta library with unique molecular identifiers. From the PCR reads, TCRdb called clonotypes with MiXCR, one entry per CDR3 protein. The sample yields 900,000 or so distinct CDR3 sequences, roughly 15% seen once. This clonotype was sampled from a male patient aged 5 to 17 who had a stem cell transplant for acute lymphoblastic leukemia, so the T cells may come from the graft donor. This sequence joins TRBV20-1 and TRBJ1-5; a possible D gene is TRBD1 (6 bases). The sequencing used PBMCs, mostly from graft donor cells, collected 360 days after TCRalphabeta/CD19-depleted stem cell transplant. The CDR3 nucleotides read TGCAGTGCTAGGATACAGGGTATAATAAAGCAGCCCCAGCATTTT. This gives the protein CSARIQGIIKQPQHF.